A selection of T cell receptor beta chains follows, all from one sample in a study of lymphopenia after photon versus proton radiotherapy. Profiled with immunoSEQ multiplex PCR; TCRdb holds only in-frame clones, not every one. The sample contains about 30,000 clones, nearly 95% of which appear only once. The material was peripheral blood, obtained from a patient treated with photon-based radiotherapy. The source is a woman aged 45 to 65 with cholangiocarcinoma. The CDR3 runs from the conserved cysteine through the conserved F or W. A D gene is named only where the DNA matches it firmly. Size tells how often a clone was seen (once, few, many) or the class of an expanded clone, and some rows leave it out.

clone size: -; J gene: TRBJ1-3; V gene: TRBV4-3; D gene: -; CDR3 protein: CASSAVIGNTIYF; CDR3 DNA: TGCGCCAGCAGCGCCGTTATCGGAAACACCATATATTTT
clone size: medium-sized; J gene: TRBJ2-5; V gene: TRBV7-7; D gene: TRBD2; CDR3 protein: CASSSGLARETQYF; CDR3 DNA: TGTGCTAGCAGCTCCGGACTAGCCCGAGAGACCCAGTACTTC
clone size: -; J gene: TRBJ1-4; V gene: TRBV4-3; D gene: TRBD1; CDR3 protein: CASSQSLNPGTDEKLFF; CDR3 DNA: TGCGCCAGCAGCCAATCTCTCAACCCCGGGACAGATGAAAAACTGTTTTTT
clone size: -; J gene: TRBJ2-1; V gene: TRBV19; D gene: -; CDR3 protein: CASSAVTSHNEQFF; CDR3 DNA: TGTGCCAGTAGTGCGGTCACTAGCCACAATGAGCAGTTCTTC
clone size: -; J gene: TRBJ2-5; V gene: TRBV5-1; D gene: -; CDR3 protein: CASSLGAVQETQYF; CDR3 DNA: TGCGCCAGCAGCTTGGGAGCGGTCCAAGAGACCCAGTACTTC
clone size: -; J gene: TRBJ1-4; V gene: TRBV7-6; D gene: -; CDR3 protein: CASTPHQGPNEKLFF; CDR3 DNA: TGTGCCAGCACCCCGCATCAGGGGCCTAATGAAAAACTGTTTTTT
clone size: -; J gene: TRBJ2-1; V gene: TRBV4-3; D gene: TRBD1; CDR3 protein: CASSQGSGTGGHEQFF; CDR3 DNA: TGCGCCAGCAGCCAAGGATCCGGGACAGGGGGGCATGAGCAGTTCTTC
clone size: -; J gene: TRBJ1-5; V gene: TRBV4-3; D gene: -; CDR3 protein: CASSQDLGLRRPQHF; CDR3 DNA: TGCGCCAGCAGCCAAGATCTTGGCCTCCGGAGGCCCCAGCATTTT
clone size: -; J gene: TRBJ1-5; V gene: TRBV10-3; D gene: -; CDR3 protein: CAISEGGFGQPQHF; CDR3 DNA: TGTGCCATCAGTGAGGGCGGATTTGGACAGCCCCAGCATTTT
clone size: -; J gene: TRBJ1-1; V gene: TRBV30; D gene: TRBD1; CDR3 protein: CALGQGVPEAFF; CDR3 DNA: TGTGCCTTGGGACAGGGAGTGCCTGAAGCTTTCTTT
clone size: -; J gene: TRBJ1-2; V gene: TRBV5-5; D gene: -; CDR3 protein: CASSLAYGYTF; CDR3 DNA: TGTGCCAGCAGCTTGGCCTATGGCTACACCTTC
clone size: -; J gene: TRBJ1-3; V gene: TRBV19; D gene: TRBD1; CDR3 protein: CASSVTGTGNTIYF; CDR3 DNA: TGTGCCAGTAGTGTGACAGGGACTGGAAACACCATATATTTT
clone size: -; J gene: TRBJ1-2; V gene: TRBV6-5; D gene: -; CDR3 protein: CASSYESYYGYTF; CDR3 DNA: TGTGCCAGCAGTTATGAGAGCTACTATGGCTACACCTTC
clone size: -; J gene: TRBJ2-1; V gene: TRBV5-5; D gene: TRBD2; CDR3 protein: CASSLASGGAGNEQFF; CDR3 DNA: TGTGCCAGCAGCTTGGCAAGCGGGGGGGCCGGCAATGAGCAGTTCTTC
clone size: -; J gene: TRBJ1-1; V gene: TRBV18; D gene: -; CDR3 protein: CASSLTGPGRSMNTEAFF; CDR3 DNA: TGTGCCAGCTCACTGACCGGCCCCGGTCGTAGTATGAACACTGAAGCTTTCTTT
clone size: -; J gene: TRBJ2-7; V gene: TRBV5-1; D gene: -; CDR3 protein: CASSPRDSPYEQYF; CDR3 DNA: TGCGCCAGCAGCCCGCGGGACAGCCCCTACGAGCAGTACTTC
clone size: -; J gene: TRBJ2-2; V gene: TRBV7-8; D gene: TRBD1; CDR3 protein: CASRFGQAAGAGELFF; CDR3 DNA: TGTGCCAGCAGATTTGGACAGGCGGCTGGGGCCGGGGAGCTGTTTTTT
clone size: -; J gene: TRBJ2-7; V gene: TRBV5-1; D gene: -; CDR3 protein: CASSFQAAPYEQYF; CDR3 DNA: TGCGCCAGCAGCTTCCAGGCAGCCCCCTACGAGCAGTACTTC
clone size: -; J gene: TRBJ2-1; V gene: TRBV5-1; D gene: -; CDR3 protein: CASSPAPWANEQFF; CDR3 DNA: TGCGCCAGCAGCCCGGCGCCTTGGGCGAATGAGCAGTTCTTC
clone size: -; J gene: TRBJ1-4; V gene: TRBV5-1; D gene: TRBD1; CDR3 protein: CASSLSGTGTFNEKLFF; CDR3 DNA: TGCGCCAGCAGCTTGTCCGGGACAGGGACGTTTAATGAAAAACTGTTTTTT
clone size: -; J gene: TRBJ1-2; V gene: TRBV14; D gene: -; CDR3 protein: CASSLLGGWNYGYTF; CDR3 DNA: TGTGCCAGCAGTCTCCTGGGGGGTTGGAACTATGGCTACACCTTC
clone size: -; J gene: TRBJ1-1; V gene: TRBV7-2; D gene: TRBD1; CDR3 protein: CASSSQGDTEAFF; CDR3 DNA: TGTGCCAGCAGCTCACAGGGGGACACTGAAGCTTTCTTT
clone size: -; J gene: TRBJ1-4; V gene: TRBV15; D gene: -; CDR3 protein: CATSNQGFLNEKLFF; CDR3 DNA: TGTGCCACCAGCAACCAGGGGTTTCTCAATGAAAAACTGTTTTTT
clone size: -; J gene: TRBJ1-1; V gene: TRBV18; D gene: -; CDR3 protein: CASSPTRQENTEAFF; CDR3 DNA: TGTGCCAGCTCACCTACCAGACAGGAGAACACTGAAGCTTTCTTT
clone size: -; J gene: TRBJ1-5; V gene: TRBV1; D gene: -; CDR3 protein: CTSSQDSGAQNQPQHF; CDR3 DNA: TGCACCAGCAGCCAAGATAGTGGGGCCCAAAATCAGCCCCAGCATTTT
clone size: -; J gene: TRBJ1-1; V gene: TRBV5-6; D gene: -; CDR3 protein: CASSLARVNTEAFF; CDR3 DNA: TGTGCCAGCAGCTTGGCCAGGGTGAACACTGAAGCTTTCTTT
clone size: -; J gene: TRBJ1-6; V gene: TRBV7-2; D gene: TRBD1; CDR3 protein: CASSKSGGYNSPLHF; CDR3 DNA: TGTGCCAGCAGCAAATCAGGGGGCTATAATTCACCCCTCCACTTT
clone size: -; J gene: TRBJ1-1; V gene: TRBV6-5; D gene: -; CDR3 protein: CASSYGGRNTEAFF; CDR3 DNA: TGTGCCAGCAGTTACGGGGGGCGCAACACTGAAGCTTTCTTT
clone size: -; J gene: TRBJ2-2; V gene: TRBV5-8; D gene: -; CDR3 protein: CAISPGAGKWTGELFF; CDR3 DNA: TGTGCCATCTCACCAGGGGCGGGGAAATGGACCGGGGAGCTGTTTTTT
clone size: -; J gene: TRBJ1-2; V gene: TRBV2; D gene: -; CDR3 protein: CASSRLSVPNYGYTF; CDR3 DNA: TGTGCCAGCAGTCGATTATCCGTTCCCAACTATGGCTACACCTTC
clone size: -; J gene: TRBJ1-1; V gene: TRBV6-6; D gene: -; CDR3 protein: CASSPSRGYSEAFF; CDR3 DNA: TGTGCCAGCAGTCCCTCTAGGGGATACTCTGAAGCTTTCTTT
clone size: -; J gene: TRBJ1-1; V gene: TRBV11-3; D gene: -; CDR3 protein: CASSSTTPTEAFF; CDR3 DNA: TGTGCCAGCAGCTCAACTACCCCCACTGAAGCTTTCTTT
clone size: -; J gene: TRBJ2-7; V gene: TRBV7-9; D gene: TRBD2; CDR3 protein: CASTLGGGSYEQYF; CDR3 DNA: TGTGCCAGCACCCTCGGGGGGGGCTCCTACGAGCAGTACTTC
clone size: once; J gene: TRBJ2-7; V gene: TRBV7-9; D gene: TRBD2; CDR3 protein: CASSSRLAIHEQYF; CDR3 DNA: TGTGCCAGCAGTAGTCGACTAGCCATCCACGAGCAGTACTTC
clone size: -; J gene: TRBJ2-5; V gene: TRBV19; D gene: TRBD2; CDR3 protein: CASSIGLAGGSFQETQYF; CDR3 DNA: TGTGCCAGTAGTATAGGGTTAGCGGGGGGCTCCTTTCAAGAGACCCAGTACTTC
clone size: -; J gene: TRBJ2-7; V gene: TRBV27; D gene: TRBD1; CDR3 protein: CASSLLVRGTGIYEQYF; CDR3 DNA: TGTGCCAGCAGTTTATTAGTCCGAGGGACAGGGATCTACGAGCAGTACTTC
clone size: -; J gene: TRBJ1-2; V gene: TRBV30; D gene: -; CDR3 protein: CAWIYPGGGYGYTF; CDR3 DNA: TGTGCCTGGATCTACCCGGGAGGGGGCTATGGCTACACCTTC
clone size: -; J gene: TRBJ1-4; V gene: TRBV2; D gene: -; CDR3 protein: CASQQRHNFLATNEKLFF; CDR3 DNA: TGTGCCAGCCAACAACGACACAACTTTCTGGCAACTAATGAAAAACTGTTTTTT
clone size: -; J gene: TRBJ1-2; V gene: TRBV7-8; D gene: -; CDR3 protein: CASSLERGIGYTF; CDR3 DNA: TGTGCCAGCAGCTTAGAACGGGGGATCGGCTACACCTTC
clone size: -; J gene: TRBJ2-1; V gene: TRBV2; D gene: TRBD2; CDR3 protein: CASSDLAGVSSYNEQFF; CDR3 DNA: TGTGCCAGCAGTGATCTAGCGGGGGTTAGCTCCTACAATGAGCAGTTCTTC
clone size: -; J gene: TRBJ2-7; V gene: TRBV5-4; D gene: TRBD1; CDR3 protein: CASSPPGQGAHEQYF; CDR3 DNA: TGTGCCAGCAGCCCTCCGGGACAGGGGGCCCACGAGCAGTACTTC
clone size: -; J gene: TRBJ2-1; V gene: TRBV4-1; D gene: TRBD1; CDR3 protein: CASSPDRGPGDEQFF; CDR3 DNA: TGCGCCAGCAGCCCAGACAGGGGACCGGGCGATGAGCAGTTCTTC
clone size: -; J gene: TRBJ2-7; V gene: TRBV5-1; D gene: -; CDR3 protein: CASSSGDSSSYEQYF; CDR3 DNA: TGCGCCAGCAGCTCGGGCGACAGTTCATCCTACGAGCAGTACTTC
clone size: -; J gene: TRBJ1-3; V gene: TRBV18; D gene: -; CDR3 protein: CASSPMEDSGNTIYF; CDR3 DNA: TGTGCCAGCTCACCTATGGAGGACTCTGGAAACACCATATATTTT
clone size: -; J gene: TRBJ1-2; V gene: TRBV5-1; D gene: TRBD1; CDR3 protein: CASSFGQGPFRRGYTF; CDR3 DNA: TGCGCCAGCAGCTTTGGACAGGGACCCTTTAGGCGTGGCTACACCTTC
clone size: -; J gene: TRBJ2-5; V gene: TRBV19; D gene: -; CDR3 protein: CASSSTGRVGTQYF; CDR3 DNA: TGTGCCAGCAGCTCGACAGGGAGGGTCGGGACCCAGTACTTC
clone size: -; J gene: TRBJ1-2; V gene: TRBV4-1; D gene: -; CDR3 protein: CASSQDTGAGYTF; CDR3 DNA: TGCGCCAGCAGCCAAGATACCGGGGCTGGCTACACCTTC
clone size: -; J gene: TRBJ1-2; V gene: TRBV6-1; D gene: -; CDR3 protein: CASGAGGINYGYTF; CDR3 DNA: TGTGCCAGCGGAGCGGGGGGCATTAACTATGGCTACACCTTC
clone size: -; J gene: TRBJ2-1; V gene: TRBV10-3; D gene: -; CDR3 protein: CAISPGVISNEQFF; CDR3 DNA: TGTGCCATCAGCCCAGGGGTTATCAGCAATGAGCAGTTCTTC
clone size: -; J gene: TRBJ1-6; V gene: TRBV7-6; D gene: -; CDR3 protein: CASSHGQGTNNSPLHF; CDR3 DNA: TGTGCCAGCAGCCATGGGCAGGGGACAAATAATTCACCCCTCCACTTT
clone size: few; J gene: TRBJ2-3; V gene: TRBV30; D gene: -; CDR3 protein: CAWSVRWGAKDTDTQYF; CDR3 DNA: TGTGCCTGGAGTGTAAGGTGGGGGGCGAAGGACACAGATACGCAGTATTTT
clone size: -; J gene: TRBJ2-1; V gene: TRBV6-5; D gene: TRBD1; CDR3 protein: CASSYGTASNEQFF; CDR3 DNA: TGTGCCAGCAGTTATGGGACAGCGTCCAATGAGCAGTTCTTC
clone size: -; J gene: TRBJ1-1; V gene: TRBV2; D gene: -; CDR3 protein: CASTSQGYTEAFF; CDR3 DNA: TGTGCCAGCACCTCACAGGGCTACACTGAAGCTTTCTTT
clone size: once; J gene: TRBJ1-1; V gene: TRBV19; D gene: -; CDR3 protein: CASSLQQGNTEAFF; CDR3 DNA: TGTGCCAGTAGCTTACAACAGGGCAACACTGAAGCTTTCTTT
clone size: -; J gene: TRBJ1-1; V gene: TRBV19; D gene: TRBD1; CDR3 protein: CASTDRSNTEAFF; CDR3 DNA: TGTGCCAGTACGGACAGGTCGAACACTGAAGCTTTCTTT
clone size: -; J gene: TRBJ1-1; V gene: TRBV14; D gene: -; CDR3 protein: CASSQDLRGHTEAFF; CDR3 DNA: TGTGCCAGCAGCCAAGATCTAAGGGGCCACACTGAAGCTTTCTTT
clone size: -; J gene: TRBJ1-6; V gene: TRBV7-2; D gene: -; CDR3 protein: CASSFRPLSPLHF; CDR3 DNA: TGTGCCAGCAGTTTTCGACCCCTTTCACCCCTCCACTTT
clone size: once; J gene: TRBJ1-5; V gene: TRBV28; D gene: -; CDR3 protein: CASSLGGAPVYQPQHF; CDR3 DNA: TGTGCCAGCAGTTTAGGAGGCGCGCCGGTTTATCAGCCCCAGCATTTT
clone size: -; J gene: TRBJ2-4; V gene: TRBV18; D gene: -; CDR3 protein: CASSPYSSAAKNIQYF; CDR3 DNA: TGTGCCAGCTCACCGTACTCTTCTGCAGCCAAAAACATTCAGTACTTC
clone size: once; J gene: TRBJ1-1; V gene: TRBV20-1; D gene: -; CDR3 protein: CKHSRAEAFF; CDR3 DNA: TGCAAACATTCACGGGCTGAAGCTTTCTTT